The rows below give T cell receptor beta chains drawn from one sample of a study of shared clonotypes between healthy human individuals. TCRdb keeps only in-frame clones here, not all; method: immunoSEQ multiplex PCR. The data contain roughly 490,000 clones, 70% to 85% of them singletons. The sequenced sample was PBMCs. Receptors were obtained from a woman aged 40 to 55 in good health. Some clones in this sample may be carry-over from other donors' samples. Both conserved end residues are part of each CDR3. The D gene is left open where the match is weak. Size is omitted from some rows. Given values are once, few, many or a class for expanded clones.

J gene	clone size	D gene	V gene	CDR3 DNA	CDR3 protein
TRBJ2-1	NA	NA	TRBV5-1	TGCGCCAGCAGCTTGTCGGGTTCCTACAATGAGCAGTTCTTC	CASSLSGSYNEQFF
TRBJ1-2	NA	TRBD1	TRBV9	TGTGCCAGCAGCGAGGGGACAGGTGGCTATGGCTACACCTTC	CASSEGTGGYGYTF
TRBJ2-1	NA	NA	TRBV4-1	TGCGCCAGCAGCCAATTGGGTAGCGGCTCCTACAATGAGCAGTTCTTC	CASSQLGSGSYNEQFF
TRBJ1-2	NA	TRBD1	TRBV4-1	TGCGCCAGCAGCCAACTTCCCGGGACAGGAGTTTACACGGATGGCTACACCTTC	CASSQLPGTGVYTDGYTF
TRBJ2-7	few	TRBD2	TRBV4-3	TGCGCCAGCAGCCAAGGTCTAGCGGGAGTTCCGTCCTACGAGCAGTACTTC	CASSQGLAGVPSYEQYF
TRBJ2-4	NA	NA	TRBV6-1	TGTGCCAGCAGTGAGGGCCCGAGGATACTAGCCAAAAACATTCAGTACTTC	CASSEGPRILAKNIQYF
TRBJ2-1	NA	TRBD2	TRBV27	TGTGCCAGCAGCCACCCTCTTAGCGGGAGGGCTGACAATGAGCAGTTCTTC	CASSHPLSGRADNEQFF
TRBJ1-1	NA	NA	TRBV21-1	TGTGCCAGCAGCACGCCTTTGACAGGGGTTGACACTGAAGCTTTCTTT	CASSTPLTGVDTEAFF
TRBJ1-1	NA	NA	TRBV10-3	TGTGCCATCAGTGATCTCGAGGGAGACACTGAAGCTTTCTTT	CAISDLEGDTEAFF
TRBJ2-7	NA	NA	TRBV5-1	TGCGCCAGCAGCATCACCCCGGGCGGGGCGACCTACGAGCAGTACTTC	CASSITPGGATYEQYF
TRBJ1-1	NA	TRBD1	TRBV29-1	TGCAGCGCCGCGGGACAGGCGAACACTGAAGCTTTCTTT	CSAAGQANTEAFF